The 9 T cell receptor beta chains reported below all come from one sample, sequenced in a study of blood T cell repertoires in COVID-19. TCRdb's copy holds only in-frame clones and misses some; the assay was immunoSEQ multiplex PCR. The sample carries approximately 130,000 clones, around 78% recorded once. The sequenced sample consisted of peripheral blood. These receptors all come from a human donor in a cohort sampled during active COVID-19.

The chain employs TRBV3-1 (or the pseudogene TRBV3-2) and TRBJ2-3; D may be TRBD1 (6 bases). The CDR3 contains 15 residues. Trimming took 0 bases from V and 5 from J, leaving 12 bases between them. Germline lookup yields CDR1 LGHDT and CDR2 YNNKEL (reference sequence). CDR3 amino acids: CASSQDWGRRDTQYF. The CDR3 nucleotides are TGTGCCAGCAGCCAAGATTGGGGGCGCAGAGATACGCAGTATTTT.

This sequence joins TRBV5-6 and TRBJ1-2, with a tentative D call TRBD1 (6 bases). Germline CDR1 and CDR2: SGHDT and YYEEEE. The CDR3 loop spans 16 amino acids. The V end was cut by 4 bases, the J end by 1 base, with 17 bases between. This chain's CDR3 is CASSPFDRTFNYGYTF. The CDR3 DNA reads as TGTGCCAGCAGCCCTTTCGACAGGACCTTTAACTATGGCTACACCTTC.

V and J are TRBV2 and TRBJ1-5; D not resolved. CDR3 size: 13 residues. Germline lookup yields CDR1 SNHLY and CDR2 FYNNEI. V lost 7 bases and J lost 5, with 12 bases in between. In DNA form, the CDR3 reads TGTGCCAGCACTTCCCAGTCGTATCAGCCCCAGCATTTT. Amino acid sequence: CASTSQSYQPQHF.

The chain joins TRBV7-9 to TRBJ2-3; D is perhaps TRBD2 (6 bases). The germline gives CDR1 SEHNR, CDR2 FQNEAQ (reference sequence). The CDR3 totals 15 residues. V shed 5 bases and J shed 2 bases, with 14 bases lying between them. This chain's CDR3 is CASSPTGRDTDTQYF. The CDR3 DNA reads as TGTGCCAGCAGCCCGACTGGGCGGGACACAGATACGCAGTATTTT. Full variable domain (outside the CDR3, taken from reference TRBV7-9 and TRBJ2-3): DTGVSQNPRHKITKRGQNVTFRCDPISEHNRLYWYRQTLGQGPEFLTYFQNEAQLEKSRLLSDRFSAERPKGSFSTLEIQRTEQGDSAMYLCASSPTGRDTDTQYFGPGTRLTVL.

The rearrangement uses TRBV5-1 and TRBJ2-3; 8 nucleotides agree with TRBD1. The CDR3 covers 14 residues. The junction had 7 bases not matched to a gene; V was cut back by 4 bases and J by 6 bases. The V gene's germline CDR1 is SGHRS and CDR2 YFSETQ. The CDR3 bases are TGCGCCAGCAGCCCAGGGACAGGAGAGGATACGCAGTATTTT. Translated: CASSPGTGEDTQYF.

This chain connects TRBV3-1 (or the pseudogene TRBV3-2) to TRBJ2-7; 8 positions agree with TRBD2. Germline CDR1 LGHDT, CDR2 YNNKEL (reference sequence). The CDR3 consists of 15 residues. V lost 5 bases and J lost 0; bases outside the gene matches: 6. Here the CDR3 reads CASSSFSGASYEQYF. In DNA, the CDR3 is TGTGCCAGCAGCTCCTTTAGCGGGGCCTCCTACGAGCAGTACTTC.

The chain links TRBV23-1 to TRBJ1-5; 10 positions match TRBD1. TRBV23-1 is treated as an ORF (open reading frame) with a function not yet certain. V dropped 2 bases and J dropped 6; count of bases not matched to a gene: 7. The length of the CDR3 is 16 residues. CDR3 sequence: CASSQAGTGASQPQHF. Here the CDR3 DNA reads TGCGCCAGCAGTCAAGCCGGGACAGGGGCTAGTCAGCCCCAGCATTTT.

The chain employs TRBV4-1 and TRBJ2-4; D call uncertain. There are 14 residues in the CDR3. Germline loops: CDR1 MGHRA, CDR2 YSYEKL. V was pared by 1 base and J by 7 bases, with 11 bases between. CDR3 sequence (DNA): TGCGCCAGCAGCCAAGGAACCAGCAGGAACATTCAGTACTTC. Its protein is CASSQGTSRNIQYF.

The chain is built from TRBV6-5 and TRBJ1-2; D gene uncertain. Germline values: CDR1 MNHEY, CDR2 SVGAGI. The V and J ends lost 5 bases and 3 bases respectively, with 16 bases between them. CDR3 length: 15 residues. CDR3 amino acids: CASSIVRARDYGYTF. The CDR3 coding sequence is TGTGCCAGCAGTATCGTAAGGGCGCGGGACTATGGCTACACCTTC.